These 8 T cell receptor beta chains share one sample of origin, sequenced in a study of T cells in tuberculosis. Assay: immunoSEQ multiplex PCR; the TCRdb copy retains only in-frame clones and omits some. This table has around 30,000 clones, 93% appearing once. The sample's time point: new active TB diagnosis, blood taken before or within 7 days of starting treatment. The sample here was PBMCs, taken at tuberculosis diagnosis. These receptors were taken from an adult with tuberculosis.

The rearrangement uses TRBV6-5 and TRBJ2-3; no reliable D call. Trimming removed 6 bases from V and 6 bases from J, with 16 bases in between. CDR1 and CDR2 (germline): MNHEY, SVGAGI. This CDR3 region has 14 residues. CDR3 DNA sequence: TGTGCCAGCAGCCATGGAGTGGCATCTGATACGCAGTATTTT. Amino acids: CASSHGVASDTQYF.

V usage is TRBV6-5 and J usage is TRBJ1-5, with 7 nucleotides matching TRBD1. CDR1 is MNHEY and CDR2 is SVGAGI in the germline V gene. The CDR3 length is 13 residues. The CDR3 sequence: CAASTGSNQPQHF. CDR3 nucleotide sequence: TGTGCGGCCTCGACAGGGTCCAATCAGCCCCAGCATTTT.

V and J are TRBV6-1 and TRBJ1-2; D might be TRBD1 (5 bases). Germline lookup yields CDR1 MNHNS and CDR2 SASEGT. The germline V and J ends were trimmed by 4 bases and 7 bases, with 16 bases remaining between them. The CDR3 loop spans 14 amino acids. The DNA for the CDR3 is TGTGCCAGCAGTGCGGCCGCAGGGTCAATTGGCTACACCTTC. Translation: CASSAAAGSIGYTF.

The genes are TRBV7-2 and TRBJ1-5; D remains ambiguous. CDR3 length equals 15 residues. Between the trimmed V and J ends, which lost 2 bases and 0 bases, there was a span of 8 bases. Germline V CDR1 and CDR2: SGHTA, FQGNSA. This chain's CDR3 is CASSLSGYSNQPQHF. Written as DNA, the CDR3 is TGTGCCAGCAGCTTATCGGGTTATAGCAATCAGCCCCAGCATTTT. Full variable domain (remainder filled in from reference TRBV7-2 and TRBJ1-5): GAGVSQSPSNKVTEKGKDVELRCDPISGHTALYWYRQSLGQGLEFLIYFQGNSAPDKSGLPSDRFSAERTGGSVSTLTIQRTQQEDSAVYLCASSLSGYSNQPQHFGDGTRLSIL.

The chain is built from TRBV28 and TRBJ2-7, with 7 bases fitting TRBD1. The CDR3 is 14 amino acids. V shed 4 bases, J shed 3 bases, and the junction held 6 bases outside the gene matches. Germline V gives CDR1 MDHEN, CDR2 SYDVKM. The CDR3 sequence is CASSSLGQIYEQYF. The CDR3, as DNA: TGTGCCAGCAGTTCCCTGGGACAGATCTACGAGCAGTACTTC.

The chain is built from TRBV18 and TRBJ2-2, with TRBD1 matching 8 bases. The CDR3 spans 19 residues. The germline gives CDR1 KGHSH, CDR2 LQKENI. Losses at the gene ends were 2 bases for V and 0 bases for J; bases not matched to a gene: 11. The CDR3 protein is CASSPSGQALPPNTGELFF. In nucleotides, the CDR3 is TGTGCCAGCTCACCATCGGGACAGGCTTTACCCCCGAACACCGGGGAGCTGTTTTTT.

V usage is TRBV4-2 and J usage is TRBJ2-2, with D possibly matching TRBD2 (5 bases). Germline CDR1 and CDR2: LGHNA and YNFKEQ. V lost 1 base and J 5 bases, leaving 8 bases between the germline ends. The CDR3 extends over 14 amino acids. The chain's CDR3 is CASSQGTSTGELFF. DNA for the CDR3: TGTGCCAGCAGCCAAGGGACTTCGACCGGGGAGCTGTTTTTT.

V usage is TRBV6-6 and J usage is TRBJ2-3, with 9 nucleotides matching TRBD2. The germline gives CDR1 MNHNY, CDR2 SVGAGI (reference sequence). Trimming at V came to 6 bases and at J to 5 bases, leaving 6 bases not matched to a gene. The CDR3 is 14 residues long. CDR3 coding DNA: TGTGCCAGCAGCCCAGCGGGAGGAGGAGATACGCAGTATTTT. Encoded protein: CASSPAGGGDTQYF.